Below, 3 T cell receptor beta chains from the same sample are listed, as sequenced in a study of blood T cell repertoires in COVID-19. Here immunoSEQ multiplex PCR was the method, and the copy in TCRdb shows in-frame clones only, minus some. The sample has some 150,000 clones, approximately 92% seen once; the top ten hold 3% to 3.5%. The sequencing sample was made of peripheral blood. Source of these receptors: a woman aged 55-70 years with active COVID-19.

The chain uses TRBV5-5 and TRBJ2-4; 7 nucleotides line up with TRBD1. The germline gives CDR1 SGHKS, CDR2 YYEKEE (reference sequence). The junction had 10 bases not matched to a gene; V was cut back by 5 bases and J by 8 bases. The CDR3 loop spans 14 amino acids. Here the CDR3 DNA reads TGTGCCAGCAGTTTACAGGGGTCCCTGGACATTCAGTACTTC. Translated, it gives CASSLQGSLDIQYF.

The rearrangement joins TRBV6-7 to TRBJ1-1; tentative D call: TRBD1 (6 bases). TRBV6-7 is noted as an ORF with a role that remains uncertain. Trimming took 10 bases from V and 9 from J, leaving 18 bases between them. The CDR3 consists of 12 residues. The CDR3 sequence is CANPPQGQKAFF. The CDR3 bases are TGTGCCAACCCTCCGCAGGGGCAGAAAGCTTTCTTT.

The rearrangement joins TRBV27 to TRBJ2-2; TRBD2 is a possible D gene (5 bases). The ends were cut back, 4 bases at V and 3 bases at J, with 9 bases in the middle. The length of the CDR3 is 14 residues. Per germline, CDR1 MNHEY and CDR2 SMNVEV (reference sequence). The CDR3 protein is CASSSGTYTGELFF. The CDR3 DNA reads as TGTGCCAGCAGTTCGGGAACATACACCGGGGAGCTGTTTTTT.